The 30 T cell receptor beta chains below all came from one sample that was sequenced in a study of technical replicates of blood from a handful of donors. The table came from immunoSEQ multiplex PCR; TCRdb's copy has only in-frame clones and leaves some out. Altogether about 48,000 clones are present, about 90% being singletons, with the ten largest covering under 4%. The specimen sequenced was PBMCs. Receptors were obtained from a human donor in good health. Some clones in this sample may be carry-over from other donors' samples.

The rearrangement uses TRBV25-1 and TRBJ2-3; 9 nucleotides align to TRBD2. The CDR3 is 15 amino acids. Looked up from germline, CDR1 is MGHDK and CDR2 is SYGVNS. The junction had 4 bases not matched to a gene; V was cut back by 4 bases and J by 2 bases. CDR3 coding DNA: TGTGCCAGCAGTGTCAGCGGGGGGCCCACAGATACGCAGTATTTT. This sequence encodes CASSVSGGPTDTQYF.

As DNA, the CDR3 is TGCGCCAGCAGCTTGGTACCCGGGACTAACTCCTACGAGCAGTACTTC. As protein: CASSLVPGTNSYEQYF. The V call is TRBV5-1, the J call TRBJ2-7; 7 positions agree with TRBD2. Germline CDR1 SGHRS, CDR2 YFSETQ. This CDR3 has 16 residues. V lost 0 bases to trimming and J lost 0 bases; unmatched junction nucleotides: 6.

The V gene is TRBV7-2, the J gene TRBJ2-3; 14 bases agree with TRBD2. CDR3 length equals 15 residues. In germline, CDR1 is SGHTA, CDR2 FQGNSA. The V and J ends lost 2 bases and 10 bases, in that order; junction bases with no gene match: 5. The CDR3 loop is CASSLPTSGGAPQYF. The CDR3 DNA reads TGTGCCAGCAGCTTACCGACTAGCGGGGGGGCGCCGCAGTATTTT.

This chain links TRBV10-3 with TRBJ1-2; the D gene is possibly TRBD1 (6 bases). Trimming cost V 10 bases and J 3 bases, with 18 bases left between them. In germline, CDR1 is ENHRY, CDR2 SYGVKD. The CDR3 has 14 residues. The CDR3: CATSGTQNDYGYTF. The CDR3 DNA reads as TGTGCCACCTCCGGGACACAGAACGACTATGGCTACACCTTC.

J is TRBJ1-1 and V is TRBV18; 11 bases are shared with TRBD1. The germline V gene has CDR1 KGHSH and CDR2 LQKENI. After removal of 4 bases from V and 5 bases from J, the junction contained 6 bases not matched to a gene. This CDR3 has 15 amino acids. CDR3 sequence (DNA): TGTGCCAGCTCACGGACAGGGGGCTACGAGACTGAAGCTTTCTTT. It codes for CASSRTGGYETEAFF.

J is TRBJ2-3 and V is TRBV4-3; TRBD2 matches 7 bases. Germline V lookup: CDR1 LGHNA, CDR2 YSLEER. The trim removed 5 bases at V and 5 bases at J, leaving 7 bases unmatched. This CDR3 contains 14 residues. The CDR3 loop is CASSTAGKLDTQYF. CDR3 coding DNA: TGCGCCAGCAGCACAGCGGGGAAGCTAGATACGCAGTATTTT.

In this sample, this clone turned up a few times. The chain recombines TRBV5-6 with TRBJ1-4; D gene unclear. The germline V and J ends were trimmed by 2 bases and 5 bases, with 13 bases remaining between them. Germline V gene lookup returns CDR1 SGHDT and CDR2 YYEEEE. The CDR3 sequence is 15 residues long. The CDR3 coding sequence is TGTGCCAGCAGCTTTGGAAATAGCCTCAATGAAAAACTGTTTTTT. Translation gives CASSFGNSLNEKLFF.

The J gene is TRBJ2-7, the V gene TRBV5-1; 8 bases are a match to TRBD2. Losses at the gene ends were 4 bases for V and 3 bases for J; bases not matched to a gene: 24. CDR3 size: 20 residues. Germline loops: CDR1 SGHRS, CDR2 YFSETQ. This CDR3 is CASSPGGSAASGGQIYEQYF. CDR3 DNA: TGCGCCAGCAGCCCGGGCGGGTCGGCGGCGAGCGGGGGCCAAATCTACGAGCAGTACTTC.

The chain has TRBV5-5 and TRBJ2-7, with 9 bases fitting TRBD2. The CDR3 runs to 13 residues. V lost 4 bases, J lost 5 bases, and 4 bases stayed unmatched. CDR1 SGHKS and CDR2 YYEKEE come from the germline V gene (reference sequence). CDR3 nucleotides: TGTGCCAGCAGCACGGGACTAGCCAACGAGCAGTACTTC. Translating gives CASSTGLANEQYF.

This rearrangement joins TRBV11-2 to TRBJ1-5; D gene uncertain. This CDR3 contains 15 residues. The V gene lost 0 bases and the J gene lost 4 bases, with 10 bases spanning the gap. CDR1 and CDR2 from the germline V gene are SGHAT and FQNNGV. Here the CDR3 reads CASSLDPGSNQPQHF. The CDR3 region has the DNA TGTGCCAGCAGCTTAGATCCAGGTTCAAATCAGCCCCAGCATTTT.

This clone showed up just once. This chain joins TRBV4-3 and TRBJ2-5, with D possibly matching TRBD2 (5 bases). Germline CDR1 reads LGHNA; CDR2 reads YSLEER. The CDR3 is 14 amino acids. V lost 5 bases and J 2 bases, leaving 12 bases between the germline ends. The CDR3 spells CASSTRLSQETQYF. DNA for the CDR3: TGCGCCAGCAGCACCCGACTAAGTCAAGAGACCCAGTACTTC.

V gene TRBV5-1 combines with J gene TRBJ2-7; TRBD1 is a possible D gene (6 bases). CDR1 is SGHRS and CDR2 is YFSETQ in the germline V gene. The CDR3 is 14 residues long. V was clipped by 3 bases and J by 2 bases, with 12 bases between them. The CDR3 region is CASSSNRVTYEQYF. For the CDR3, the DNA is TGCGCCAGCAGCTCCAACAGGGTCACCTACGAGCAGTACTTC.

CDR3 in DNA: TGTGCCAGCAGTTACGGGAGGGTCAACTATGGCTACACCTTC. Translating it yields CASSYGRVNYGYTF. This sequence joins TRBV6-5 and TRBJ1-2; D uncertain. The V end was cut by 2 bases, the J end by 2 bases, with 9 bases between. CDR1 MNHEY and CDR2 SVGAGI come from the germline V gene. The CDR3 sequence is 14 residues long.

This CDR3 is CASSLVPYEQYF. Here the CDR3 DNA reads TGTGCCAGCAGCTTAGTCCCATACGAGCAGTACTTC. The chain recombines TRBV11-2 with TRBJ2-7; D is unresolved. The length of the CDR3 is 12 residues. Germline loops: CDR1 SGHAT, CDR2 FQNNGV. Trimming stripped 1 base from V and 4 bases from J, with 5 bases between.

This chain links TRBV9 with TRBJ1-3; 7 bases are a match to TRBD1. CDR1 and CDR2 from the germline V gene are SGDLS and YYNGEE. V shed 4 bases, J shed 5 bases, and the junction held 9 bases outside the gene matches. The CDR3 spans 15 residues. The CDR3 loop is CASSTDPGQRNTIYF. In DNA form, the CDR3 reads TGTGCCAGCAGCACGGACCCGGGACAGAGAAACACCATATATTTT.

The CDR3 coding sequence is TGTGCCAGCAGCTTAATAGCGGGGGGGCGAGGAGATACGCAGTATTTT. Translating gives CASSLIAGGRGDTQYF. V usage is TRBV13 and J usage is TRBJ2-3; 11 bases line up with TRBD2. V lost 2 bases and J lost 5; bases outside the gene matches: 6. There are 16 residues in the CDR3. In germline, CDR1 is PRHDT, CDR2 FYEKMQ (reference sequence). Looking up the rest from reference TRBV13 and TRBJ2-3 gives the full variable domain: AAGVIQSPRHLIKEKRETATLKCYPIPRHDTVYWYQQGPGQDPQFLISFYEKMQSDKGSIPDRFSAQQFSDYHSELNMSSLELGDSALYFCASSLIAGGRGDTQYFGPGTRLTVL.

The CDR3 region has the DNA TGTGCCTGGAGTGTAAGTGGGGGGGACGGCTACACCTTC. This translates into CAWSVSGGDGYTF. The J gene is TRBJ1-2, the V gene TRBV30, with D possibly TRBD1 on 5 matching bases. With 0 bases removed from V and 8 bases from J, the gap between germline ends came to 13 bases. Germline V gives CDR1 GTSNPN, CDR2 SVGIG (reference sequence). CDR3 length equals 13 residues.

V is TRBV5-8 and J is TRBJ2-1; 13 nucleotides line up with TRBD2. V was clipped by 4 bases and J by 9 bases; unmatched bases: 7. The CDR3 loop spans 15 amino acids. Germline CDR1 SGHTS, CDR2 YDEGEE. The CDR3 DNA sequence: TGTGCCAGCAGCACCGGACTAGCGGGAGCGGCTGAGCAGTTCTTC. It yields the protein CASSTGLAGAAEQFF. Looking up the rest from reference TRBV5-8 and TRBJ2-1 gives the full variable domain: EAGVTQSPTHLIKTRGQQATLRCSPISGHTSVYWYQQALGLGLQFLLWYDEGEERNRGNFPPRFSGRQFPNYSSELNVNALELEDSALYLCASSTGLAGAAEQFFGPGTRLTVL.

The chain combines TRBV4-2 with TRBJ2-3, with D maybe TRBD2 (6 bases). Between the trimmed V and J ends, which lost 1 base and 6 bases, there was a span of 14 bases. There are 15 residues in the CDR3. Germline V CDR1 and CDR2: LGHNA, YNFKEQ. The chain's CDR3 is CASSQGESGVDTQYF. In DNA form, the CDR3 reads TGTGCCAGCAGCCAAGGGGAATCGGGAGTGGATACGCAGTATTTT.

V usage is TRBV4-1 and J usage is TRBJ2-7, with D maybe TRBD1 (5 bases). This CDR3 spans 16 amino acids. V was cut by 2 bases and J by 0 bases, with 14 bases left in between. Germline assignment: CDR1 MGHRA and CDR2 YSYEKL. CDR3 region: CASSQSTVMGSYEQYF. The DNA for the CDR3 is TGCGCCAGCAGCCAATCGACAGTGATGGGCTCCTACGAGCAGTACTTC.

Turning to this clone: One end of the junction is discordant with germline, which a read error may explain. The chain carries TRBV5-4 and TRBJ2-1; no clear D. This CDR3 has 15 amino acids. Germline CDR1 reads SGHNT; CDR2 reads YYREEE (reference sequence). The CDR3 region is CASSSPEDSFNEQFF. The CDR3 DNA is TGTGCCAGCAGCTCCCCCGAAGACTCCTTCAATGAGCAGTTCTTC. The whole variable domain, filled in from reference TRBV5-4 and TRBJ2-1, reads ETGVTQSPTHLIKTRGQQVTLRCSSQSGHNTVSWYQQALGQGPQFIFQYYREEENGRGNFPPRFSGLQFPNYSSELNVNALELDDSALYLCASSSPEDSFNEQFFGPGTRLTVL.

CDR3 residues: CASSQDWTGGTEAFF. CDR3 bases: TGCGCCAGCAGCCAAGATTGGACAGGCGGCACTGAAGCTTTCTTT. The chain couples TRBV4-3 to TRBJ1-1; 7 nucleotides line up with TRBD1. CDR3 length: 15 residues. The J segment lost 4 bases and the V segment lost 0 bases, leaving 5 bases of the junction unmatched. Per germline, CDR1 LGHNA and CDR2 YSLEER.

This chain uses TRBV30 with TRBJ1-2; TRBD1 might be the D (5 bases). The ends were cut back, 0 bases at V and 4 bases at J, with 12 bases in the middle. This CDR3 region has 14 residues. CDR1 is GTSNPN, CDR2 SVGIG, per germline (reference sequence). CDR3 coding DNA: TGTGCCTGGAGTGTAGGAGGGGCGGGCTATGGCTACACCTTC. This translates into CAWSVGGAGYGYTF.

This clone was recorded once. This chain uses TRBV5-1 with TRBJ2-1; 9 bases match TRBD1. Germline values: CDR1 SGHRS, CDR2 YFSETQ. The trim removed 4 bases at V and 0 bases at J, leaving 5 bases unmatched. This CDR3 is 16 amino acids long. The CDR3 spells CASSVGQGSSYNEQFF. CDR3 coding DNA: TGCGCCAGCAGCGTGGGACAGGGAAGCTCCTACAATGAGCAGTTCTTC.

The CDR3 DNA follows: TGTGCCAGCAGTTACTCTGGGGGGGGACGTAATCAGCCCCAGCATTTT. It specifies CASSYSGGGRNQPQHF. V is TRBV6-5 and J is TRBJ1-5; D might be TRBD1 (5 bases). Trimming took 0 bases from V and 4 from J, leaving 13 bases between them. The CDR3 covers 16 residues. Germline CDR1 reads MNHEY; CDR2 reads SVGAGI.

V is TRBV4-2 and J is TRBJ2-7, with 8 positions matching TRBD2. This CDR3 has 14 residues. Germline V gene lookup returns CDR1 LGHNA and CDR2 YNFKEQ. The ends lost 4 bases at V and 2 bases at J; junction bases unmatched: 4. The CDR3 protein is CASSPQGLAYEQYF. DNA of the CDR3: TGTGCCAGCAGCCCTCAGGGACTAGCCTACGAGCAGTACTTC.

This sequence joins TRBV4-3 and TRBJ1-6, with D possibly being TRBD1 (5 bases). This CDR3 spans 16 amino acids. Germline CDR1 LGHNA, CDR2 YSLEER. V lost 1 base to trimming and J lost 7 bases, with 14 bases between them. The CDR3 here is CASSQGFGGGNSPLHF. DNA of the CDR3: TGCGCCAGCAGCCAAGGATTCGGCGGGGGAAATTCACCCCTCCACTTT.

J is TRBJ2-6 and V is TRBV9; D gene uncertain. V lost 2 bases and J 0 bases, leaving 6 bases between the germline ends. This CDR3 has 15 amino acids. Germline lookup yields CDR1 SGDLS and CDR2 YYNGEE. CDR3 sequence (DNA): TGTGCCAGCAGCGTGTCATCCTCTGGGGCCAACGTCCTGACTTTC. Translating it yields CASSVSSSGANVLTF. The complete variable domain, with remaining parts taken from reference TRBV9 and TRBJ2-6, reads DSGVTQTPKHLITATGQRVTLRCSPRSGDLSVYWYQQSLDQGLQFLIQYYNGEERAKGNILERFSAQQFPDLHSELNLSSLELGDSALYFCASSVSSSGANVLTFGAGSRLTVL.

This clone was counted a single time. This chain joins TRBV5-4 and TRBJ1-2; 7 bases align to TRBD1. The germline CDR1 and CDR2 sequences are SGHNT and YYREEE (reference sequence). After removal of 6 bases from V and 1 base from J, the junction contained 3 bases not matched to a gene. This CDR3 spans 13 amino acids. The CDR3 protein is CASKGTVNYGYTF. The CDR3 nucleotides read TGTGCCAGCAAGGGGACAGTTAACTATGGCTACACCTTC.

The chain uses TRBV7-3 and TRBJ2-2; D might be TRBD1 (5 bases). CDR1 and CDR2 (germline): SGHTA, FQGTGA. V dropped 5 bases and J dropped 6 bases, with 16 bases sitting between them. This CDR3 is 15 amino acids long. Here the CDR3 DNA reads TGTGCCAGCAGCAAGGGGATCCTCGGGTCCGGGGAGCTGTTTTTT. Amino acids: CASSKGILGSGELFF.